These 27 T cell receptor beta chains originate from one sample sequenced in a study of blood T cells in healthy people across ages. The authors ran a second PCR of 7 to 11 cycles using a sample-barcoded 5' primer and a J-beta primer mix. TCRdb re-called the 5' RACE reads through MiXCR, storing one row per CDR3 protein. The sample yields roughly 1,100,000 distinct CDR3 sequences, roughly a quarter seen once. This sample was also put to use in a study of T cells of mothers and their children.

Source material: blood. Receptors were obtained from a girl aged 2-15 years in good health.

This sequence joins TRBV15 and TRBJ2-4; D is unclear. V gave up 6 bases and J gave up 5 bases, with 8 bases separating them. CDR1 and CDR2 (germline): LNHNV, YYDKDF (reference sequence). This CDR3 spans 12 amino acids. CDR3 DNA sequence: TGTGCCACCAGAGGAGACCAAAACATTCAGTACTTC. Translated: CATRGDQNIQYF.

The V gene is TRBV20-1, the J gene TRBJ2-5; D gene ambiguous. Judging by the DNA end, TRBJ2-1 fits better; the J call may be wrong. The CDR3 loop spans 15 amino acids. CDR1 and CDR2 from the germline V gene are DFQATT and SNEGSKA (reference sequence). CDR3 amino acids: CSAGTGLSSYNEQFF. For the CDR3, the DNA is TGCAGTGCGGGCACGGGCTTGAGCTCCTACAATGAGCAGTTCTTC.

This clonotype has only a few counts. This sequence joins TRBV5-1 and TRBJ2-7; D is undetermined. The V gene's germline CDR1 is SGHRS and CDR2 YFSETQ. V lost 2 bases and J 0 bases, leaving 15 bases between the germline ends. The CDR3 spans 16 residues. The CDR3 DNA reads TGCGCCAGCAGCTTCTCAAGAGAGACAAGCTCCTACGAGCAGTACTTC. This encodes CASSFSRETSSYEQYF.

V is TRBV12-3 or TRBV12-4 and J is TRBJ1-2; 8 bases map to TRBD1. This CDR3 is 15 amino acids long. J lost 5 bases, V lost 5 bases, and 10 bases had no gene match. CDR3 loop: CASSPWTGLKYGYTF. The CDR3 nucleotides are TGTGCCAGCAGTCCCTGGACAGGGCTCAAGTATGGCTACACCTTC.

In this sample, this clonotype turned up a few times. The chain has TRBV10-3 and TRBJ2-1; D is possibly TRBD1 or TRBD2 (6 bases each). V was pared by 8 bases and J by 6 bases, with 20 bases between. The CDR3 covers 15 residues. From germline, CDR1 is ENHRY and CDR2 SYGVKD. CDR3 sequence reads: CAIAGDQGGLNEQFF. As DNA, the CDR3 is TGTGCCATCGCTGGGGACCAAGGGGGACTCAATGAGCAGTTCTTC.

This clonotype was picked up a small number of times. The chain employs TRBV20-1 and TRBJ2-2; D uncertain. Germline lookup yields CDR1 DFQATT and CDR2 SNEGSKA (reference sequence). This CDR3 is built from 13 residues. Trimming cost V 0 bases and J 1 base, with 3 bases left between them. This chain's CDR3 is CSARDVNTGELFF. CDR3 DNA: TGCAGTGCTAGAGATGTGAACACCGGGGAGCTGTTTTTT.

This chain links TRBV29-1 with TRBJ2-1; TRBD2 aligns across 9 bases. In germline, CDR1 is SQVTM, CDR2 ANQGSEA. V lost 6 bases and J lost 9; bases outside the gene matches: 12. The CDR3 is 14 amino acids. The CDR3 coding sequence is TGCAGCGTCATAGCGGGATCTAGCGGGGTTGAGCAGTTCTTC. This codes for CSVIAGSSGVEQFF.

This clonotype was counted a few times. The chain links TRBV5-6 to TRBJ2-5; D is tentatively TRBD1 or TRBD2 (5 bases each). The DNA matches TRBJ2-1 better at its end, which makes the J call doubtful. The CDR3 covers 17 residues. Germline V lookup: CDR1 SGHDT, CDR2 YYEEEE. CDR3 sequence (DNA): TGTGCCAGCAGCATCCCGGGGCCTTCACTCACCAAGAATGAGCAGTTCTTC. Protein product: CASSIPGPSLTKNEQFF.

The genes are TRBV12-3 or TRBV12-4 and TRBJ2-4, with D tentatively TRBD1 (6 bases). The V and J ends lost 3 bases and 8 bases respectively, with 17 bases between them. The CDR3 consists of 15 residues. In DNA, the CDR3 is TGTGCCAGCAGTTTCAGGAGTGACGAGGGGGACATTCAGTACTTC. It specifies CASSFRSDEGDIQYF.

The chain links TRBV4-3 to TRBJ1-1; D gene ambiguous. The CDR3 is made up of 16 amino acids. Looked up from germline, CDR1 is LGHNA and CDR2 is YSLEER. V gave up 0 bases and J gave up 6 bases, with 17 bases separating them. CDR3 residues: CASSQERAYIGAEAFF. CDR3 DNA sequence: TGCGCCAGCAGCCAAGAAAGGGCGTACATTGGGGCTGAAGCTTTCTTT.

In its sample, this clonotype was seen once. The chain has TRBV27 and TRBJ2-3; D perhaps matches TRBD1 (5 bases). Germline V gives CDR1 MNHEY, CDR2 SMNVEV (reference sequence). V shed 5 bases and J shed 2 bases, with 14 bases lying between them. The CDR3 has 15 amino acids. CDR3 residues: CASSIRMGHTDTQYF. For the CDR3, the DNA is TGTGCCAGCAGTATACGTATGGGGCACACAGATACGCAGTATTTT.

This clonotype appeared a few times. The chain uses TRBV28 and TRBJ1-2; no clear D gene. The CDR3 covers 14 residues. The V and J ends lost 2 bases and 3 bases respectively, with 10 bases between them. Per the germline V gene, CDR1 is MDHEN and CDR2 is SYDVKM. CDR3 region: CASSLGNAYYGYTF. The CDR3 DNA follows: TGTGCCAGCAGTTTAGGGAATGCCTACTATGGCTACACCTTC.

The chain combines TRBV7-9 with TRBJ1-4; D is perhaps TRBD1 (5 bases). This CDR3 is 16 amino acids long. Germline CDR1 reads SEHNR; CDR2 reads FQNEAQ (reference sequence). The V gene lost 5 bases and the J gene lost 4 bases, with 17 bases spanning the gap. CDR3 sequence (DNA): TGTGCCAGCAGCCCCCGAGCGGGACCGAGTAATGAAAAACTGTTTTTT. Translated, it gives CASSPRAGPSNEKLFF.

The rearrangement uses TRBV9 and TRBJ1-4; D might be TRBD1 (6 bases). CDR1 SGDLS and CDR2 YYNGEE come from the germline V gene. Trimming shortened V by 4 bases and J by 3 bases, and 13 bases separated the two germline ends. The CDR3 has 15 residues. The CDR3 coding sequence is TGTGCCAGCAGCCTATCGACAGGATCTAATGAAAAACTGTTTTTT. This codes for CASSLSTGSNEKLFF.

The rearrangement links TRBV28 to TRBJ2-7; 8 nucleotides align to TRBD1. V shed 4 bases, J shed 6 bases, and the junction held 8 bases outside the gene matches. CDR3 size: 14 residues. CDR1 MDHEN and CDR2 SYDVKM come from the germline V gene. The CDR3 loop reads CASSYWTGSSEQYF. CDR3 in DNA: TGTGCCAGCAGTTATTGGACAGGGTCAAGCGAGCAGTACTTC.

The chain combines TRBV12-3 or TRBV12-4 with TRBJ2-5; D is unresolved. The DNA end is more similar to TRBJ2-1, so the J call may be wrong. CDR3 length: 15 amino acids. The DNA of the CDR3 is TGTGCCAGCAGTTTTCTCGGCGGACGTTACAATGAGCAGTTCTTC. Translation gives CASSFLGGRYNEQFF.

The gene calls are TRBV9 and TRBJ2-5; D is unresolved. Germline-derived CDR1 and CDR2 are SGDLS and YYNGEE. Trimming removed 0 bases at V and 3 bases at J, with 6 bases between. CDR3 length: 13 residues. CDR3 bases: TGTGCCAGCAGCGTAGTTGAGAAAGAGACCCAGTACTTC. Translated: CASSVVEKETQYF.

Of note for this clonotype: The CDR3 does not end in the conserved phenylalanine or tryptophan, so this is likely a read error. The chain recombines TRBV20-1 with TRBJ1-5; D might be TRBD1 (5 bases). Germline V gene data show CDR1 as DFQATT and CDR2 as SNEGSKA (reference sequence). The CDR3 has 14 amino acids. Trimming left V 2 bases short and J 1 base short, with 9 bases between. The CDR3 sequence: CSARPGLSNQPQHL. CDR3 nucleotide sequence: TGCAGTGCTAGACCGGGACTGAGCAATCAGCCCCAGCATTTG.

In this sample, this clonotype turned up a few times. The J gene is TRBJ2-5, the V gene TRBV5-1; tentative D call: TRBD1 (6 bases). In germline, CDR1 is SGHRS, CDR2 YFSETQ. This CDR3 contains 15 residues. The germline V and J ends were trimmed by 4 bases and 3 bases, with 16 bases remaining between them. The CDR3, as DNA: TGCGCCAGCAGCCGAGTTTTAGGGGGAGAAGAGACCCAGTACTTC. Translating gives CASSRVLGGEETQYF. The variable domain in full, with the rest retrieved from reference TRBV5-1 and TRBJ2-5, is KAGVTQTPRYLIKTRGQQVTLSCSPISGHRSVSWYQQTPGQGLQFLFEYFSETQRNKGNFPGRFSGRQFSNSRSEMNVSTLELGDSALYLCASSRVLGGEETQYFGPGTRLLVL.

The chain carries TRBV12-3 or TRBV12-4 and TRBJ2-3; D not resolved. V was shortened by 6 bases and J by 15 bases, with 19 bases between the two germline ends. The CDR3 length is 12 residues. CDR3 nucleotide sequence: TGTGCCAGCAGGTTCAGCGCAGATACGGAATATTTT. It codes for CASRFSADTEYF.

In this sample, this clonotype turned up a few times. The genes are TRBV12-5 and TRBJ2-4, with D tentatively TRBD1 (5 bases). CDR1 LGHNT and CDR2 FRNRAP come from the germline V gene. This CDR3 is 13 amino acids long. Trimming removed 6 bases from V and 6 bases from J, with 12 bases in between. CDR3 residues: CASGLRDGNIQYF. As DNA, the CDR3 is TGTGCTAGTGGCCTCAGGGATGGAAACATTCAGTACTTC.

This clonotype was seen only a few times. Being one base from a much bigger clone, this may be a read error. The chain links TRBV28 to TRBJ2-3; D uncertain. The V and J ends lost 6 bases and 6 bases respectively, with 16 bases between them. Germline lookup yields CDR1 MDHEN and CDR2 SYDVKM. There are 14 residues in the CDR3. The CDR3 coding sequence is TGTGCCAGCAGCCATAACCAAGATGGGGATACGCAGTATTTT. It is translated as CASSHNQDGDTQYF.

This clonotype has just a few counts. The V and J genes are TRBV27 and TRBJ2-7; D is possibly TRBD1 (6 bases). Germline-derived CDR1 and CDR2 are MNHEY and SMNVEV (reference sequence). There are 15 residues in the CDR3. DNA for the CDR3: TGTGTCACGGGACATCTCCCGAGGGACTCCTACGAGCAGTACTTC. It translates to CVTGHLPRDSYEQYF.

V gene TRBV7-2 combines with J gene TRBJ2-3; no clear D gene. Germline CDR1 reads SGHTA; CDR2 reads FQGNSA. V shed 5 bases and J shed 8 bases, with 11 bases lying between them. The CDR3 is made up of 12 amino acids. The CDR3 region is CASSPPVGTQYF. CDR3 DNA sequence: TGTGCCAGCAGCCCCCCCGTCGGTACGCAGTATTTT. The full variable domain, completed using reference TRBV7-2 and TRBJ2-3, is GAGVSQSPSNKVTEKGKDVELRCDPISGHTALYWYRQSLGQGLEFLIYFQGNSAPDKSGLPSDRFSAERTGGSVSTLTIQRTQQEDSAVYLCASSPPVGTQYFGPGTRLTVL.

The chain couples TRBV9 to TRBJ2-6; D not certain. The V end lost 0 bases, the J end lost 7 bases, and 11 bases lay between the germline ends. CDR3 length equals 15 residues. Per germline, CDR1 SGDLS and CDR2 YYNGEE. Here the CDR3 reads CASSVDGSKANVLTF. The CDR3 region has the DNA TGTGCCAGCAGCGTAGACGGCTCAAAAGCCAACGTCCTGACTTTC.

The chain carries TRBV12-3 or TRBV12-4 and TRBJ2-7; D not resolved. Trimming took 6 bases from V and 4 from J, leaving 19 bases between them. This CDR3 region has 15 residues. CDR3 sequence: CASSSSSTRSYEQYF. CDR3 coding DNA: TGTGCCAGCAGCTCGAGCAGCACCAGAAGTTACGAGCAGTACTTC.

There are a few counts of this clonotype. The gene calls are TRBV4-1 and TRBJ2-1, with 11 bases identical to TRBD2. V dropped 0 bases and J dropped 4; count of bases not matched to a gene: 5. The CDR3 has 17 amino acids. Germline V gene sequence: CDR1 MGHRA, CDR2 YSYEKL. The CDR3 sequence is CASSQDSGRGAYNEQFF. DNA for the CDR3: TGCGCCAGCAGCCAAGATAGCGGGAGGGGGGCATACAATGAGCAGTTCTTC.